Included here is one T cell receptor beta chain sequence, with context. CDR3 length equals 15 residues. After removal of 4 bases from V and 3 bases from J, the junction contained 5 bases not matched to a gene. Per germline, CDR1 MGHRA and CDR2 YSYEKL. This sample stems from a study of blood T cell repertoires in COVID-19. Assay used: immunoSEQ multiplex PCR; TCRdb lists only in-frame clones, some missing. The repertoire holds a few hundred thousand clones, with 85% as singletons. Sequenced sample: peripheral blood. The gene calls are TRBV4-1 and TRBJ2-3, with TRBD1 identical over 9 bases. This TCR came from a woman aged 65 to 85 with COVID-19, enrolled during active disease. CDR3 residues: CASSRTGTGTDTQYF. CDR3 in DNA: TGCGCCAGCAGCCGGACAGGGACAGGGACAGATACGCAGTATTTT.